The next 21 T cell receptor beta chains were all read from a single sample in a study of blood T cell repertoires in COVID-19. Assay: immunoSEQ multiplex PCR; the TCRdb copy retains only in-frame clones and omits some. The profile shows around 240,000 clones, approximately 83% of them singletons. Sequenced input: PBMCs or T cells enriched from blood (not recorded which). The receptor set was obtained from a woman aged 45-59 years who had recovered from COVID-19.

This chain connects TRBV28 to TRBJ1-2; 7 bases line up with TRBD1. The CDR3 is made up of 14 amino acids. Germline values: CDR1 MDHEN, CDR2 SYDVKM. Losses at the gene ends were 7 bases for V and 0 bases for J; bases not matched to a gene: 5. The CDR3 sequence: CASTSTGPNYGYTF. CDR3 bases: TGTGCCAGCACTTCGACAGGGCCTAACTATGGCTACACCTTC.

This clone appeared a single time. The chain links TRBV7-9 to TRBJ1-3, with TRBD1 matching over 7 bases. J gave up 4 bases and V 0 bases, and 6 bases lay outside the gene matches. This CDR3 comprises 16 residues. Germline V gene lookup returns CDR1 SEHNR and CDR2 FQNEAQ (reference sequence). The CDR3 spells CASSLAGTVAGNTIYF. The CDR3 nucleotides read TGTGCCAGCAGCTTAGCTGGGACAGTGGCAGGAAACACCATATATTTT.

The chain is built from TRBV7-8 and TRBJ2-3; 7 nucleotides align to TRBD2. V lost 5 bases to trimming and J lost 7 bases; unmatched junction nucleotides: 15. Germline V gives CDR1 SGHVS, CDR2 FQNEAQ. The CDR3 loop spans 16 amino acids. The CDR3, as DNA: TGTGCCAGCAGCCGCATTCTAGCGGACATGGCGCATACGCAGTATTTT. Amino acids: CASSRILADMAHTQYF.

The chain recombines TRBV27 with TRBJ2-1; possibly TRBD2 for D (6 bases). The CDR3 runs to 14 residues. V was cut by 6 bases and J by 4 bases, with 13 bases left in between. The germline V gene encodes CDR1 MNHEY and CDR2 SMNVEV (reference sequence). CDR3 sequence reads: CASSPRREYNEQFF. The CDR3 nucleotides read TGTGCCAGCAGCCCCCGACGGGAGTACAATGAGCAGTTCTTC.

This chain uses TRBV30 with TRBJ1-2; D is undetermined. CDR3 length: 11 residues. Germline V CDR1 and CDR2: GTSNPN, SVGIG (reference sequence). The germline V and J ends were trimmed by 2 bases and 8 bases, with 9 bases remaining between them. The CDR3 protein is CAWSPTGGYTF. The CDR3 coding sequence is TGTGCCTGGAGTCCCACGGGGGGCTACACCTTC. The complete variable domain, with remaining parts taken from reference TRBV30 and TRBJ1-2, reads SQTIHQWPATLVQPVGSPLSLECTVEGTSNPNLYWYRQAAGRGLQLLFYSVGIGQISSEVPQNLSASRPQDRQFILSSKKLLLSDSGFYLCAWSPTGGYTFGSGTRLTVV.

In nucleotides, the CDR3 is TGCTCAGCGGCGGGGGTCTCTGAAGCTTTCTTT. As protein: CSAAGVSEAFF. V is TRBV20-1 and J is TRBJ1-1; tentatively, D is TRBD1 (5 bases). Per germline, CDR1 DFQATT and CDR2 SNEGSKA (reference sequence). This CDR3 contains 11 residues.

V is TRBV2 and J is TRBJ1-3; D gene unclear. The CDR3 has 14 amino acids. CDR1 SNHLY and CDR2 FYNNEI come from the germline V gene. The V and J ends lost 7 bases and 0 bases respectively, with 10 bases between them. The CDR3 spells CASKGGSSGNTIYF. DNA of the CDR3: TGTGCCAGCAAAGGCGGGAGCTCTGGAAACACCATATATTTT.

The V gene is TRBV15, the J gene TRBJ2-3; no clear D. Germline-derived CDR1 and CDR2 are LNHNV and YYDKDF (reference sequence). Trimming pared 0 bases from V and 6 bases from J, leaving 7 bases between. This CDR3 comprises 13 residues. CDR3 nucleotide sequence: TGTGCCACCAGCAGAGAAGTTCGGGATACGCAGTATTTT. Translation gives CATSREVRDTQYF.

The chain uses TRBV28 and TRBJ1-2; perhaps TRBD1 as D (6 bases). This CDR3 is 18 amino acids long. V was cut by 4 bases and J by 2 bases, with 23 bases left in between. The germline gives CDR1 MDHEN, CDR2 SYDVKM. The CDR3 sequence is CASSSFIIQGQRNYGYTF. In DNA form, the CDR3 reads TGTGCCAGCAGTTCCTTTATCATCCAGGGGCAAAGAAACTATGGCTACACCTTC.

This chain uses TRBV10-3 with TRBJ2-1, with 11 bases fitting TRBD2. Unmatched junction bases numbered 3, after V lost 2 bases and J lost 3 bases. The CDR3 contains 16 residues. CDR1 is ENHRY and CDR2 is SYGVKD in the germline V gene. The chain's CDR3 is CAISEGLAGDYNEQFF. The CDR3 nucleotides are TGTGCCATCAGTGAGGGACTAGCGGGCGACTACAATGAGCAGTTCTTC.

This clone occurred once. The rearrangement joins TRBV5-4 to TRBJ1-2; TRBD1 matches at 8 bases. J was trimmed by 4 bases and V by 2 bases; bases with no gene match: 10. Germline CDR1 SGHNT, CDR2 YYREEE (reference sequence). This CDR3 is built from 16 residues. Here the CDR3 reads CASSFPGQEFLYGYTF. In DNA, the CDR3 is TGTGCCAGCAGCTTCCCGGGACAGGAATTTCTCTATGGCTACACCTTC.

This clone was seen more than once but under ten times. The rearrangement links TRBV2 to TRBJ1-2; TRBD1 might be the D (5 bases). Trimming removed 0 bases from V and 5 bases from J, with 10 bases in between. Per the germline V gene, CDR1 is SNHLY and CDR2 is FYNNEI. The CDR3 totals 14 residues. CDR3 sequence reads: CASSEAGVGYGYTF. In nucleotides, the CDR3 is TGTGCCAGCAGTGAAGCAGGGGTTGGGTATGGCTACACCTTC.

The V and J genes are TRBV24-1 and TRBJ2-7; D is possibly TRBD1 (5 bases). V lost 7 bases, J lost 4 bases, and 10 bases lay in between. The germline V gene has CDR1 KGHDR and CDR2 SFDVKD. This CDR3 is 12 amino acids long. DNA of the CDR3: TGTGCCACCAGCCCAGGGCAGTACGAGCAGTACTTC. Protein: CATSPGQYEQYF.

The chain links TRBV3-1 (or the pseudogene TRBV3-2) to TRBJ2-3, with 9 bases aligning to TRBD2. The germline gives CDR1 LGHDT, CDR2 YNNKEL (reference sequence). The J segment lost 1 base and the V segment lost 4 bases, leaving 9 bases of the junction unmatched. This CDR3 is 17 amino acids long. In DNA, the CDR3 is TGTGCCAGCAGCCTCAGGGGGACTAGCCGGCGCACAGATACGCAGTATTTT. Translating gives CASSLRGTSRRTDTQYF.

Only one count was recorded for this clone. V and J are TRBV6-5 and TRBJ1-5; D uncertain. Trimming shortened V by 7 bases and J by 3 bases, and 13 bases separated the two germline ends. Germline-derived CDR1 and CDR2 are MNHEY and SVGAGI. The CDR3 covers 14 residues. CDR3 DNA: TGTGCCAGCACGGTGGGCAGAAACAATCAGCCCCAGCATTTT. As protein: CASTVGRNNQPQHF.

At least ten counts were recorded for this clone. This rearrangement joins TRBV20-1 to TRBJ2-1; TRBD2 aligns across 7 bases. From germline, CDR1 is DFQATT and CDR2 SNEGSKA (reference sequence). V shed 3 bases and J 5 bases; nucleotides not matched to a gene: 13. This CDR3 contains 16 residues. Here the CDR3 reads CSASGSRGNINNEQFF. Written as DNA, the CDR3 is TGCAGTGCTAGTGGGTCGCGGGGGAATATAAACAATGAGCAGTTCTTC.

This clone was counted a single time. J is TRBJ2-1 and V is TRBV5-1; TRBD1 matches at 7 bases. J lost 1 base, V lost 4 bases, and 2 bases had no gene match. The V gene's germline CDR1 is SGHRS and CDR2 YFSETQ. The CDR3 loop spans 14 amino acids. The DNA for the CDR3 is TGCGCCAGCAGCACACAGGGGTCCTACAATGAGCAGTTCTTC. Translating it yields CASSTQGSYNEQFF. Supplemented by reference TRBV5-1 and TRBJ2-1, the full variable domain reads KAGVTQTPRYLIKTRGQQVTLSCSPISGHRSVSWYQQTPGQGLQFLFEYFSETQRNKGNFPGRFSGRQFSNSRSEMNVSTLELGDSALYLCASSTQGSYNEQFFGPGTRLTVL.

Concerning this clone itself: Other DNA sequences in the same sample also yield this CDR3. J is TRBJ2-7 and V is TRBV7-2, with D possibly matching TRBD1 (5 bases). This CDR3 comprises 13 residues. CDR1 and CDR2 (germline): SGHTA, FQGNSA. Between the trimmed V and J ends, which lost 1 base and 6 bases, there was a span of 10 bases. Here the CDR3 DNA reads TGTGCCAGCAGCTTAGGCAGGGTTGGCGAGCAGTACTTC. Protein product: CASSLGRVGEQYF.

J is TRBJ2-1 and V is TRBV19, with 9 bases aligning to TRBD1. The CDR3 runs 14 residues. Germline V lookup: CDR1 LNHDA, CDR2 SQIVND (reference sequence). J gave up 4 bases and V 6 bases, and 4 bases lay outside the gene matches. This CDR3 reads CASSGGQGYNEQFF. The CDR3 coding sequence is TGTGCCAGTAGCGGTGGACAGGGGTACAATGAGCAGTTCTTC.

The rearrangement links TRBV19 to TRBJ2-1; the match to TRBD2 covers 11 bases. The CDR3 is 15 amino acids. The junction had 6 bases not matched to a gene; V was cut back by 3 bases and J by 8 bases. The germline V gene has CDR1 LNHDA and CDR2 SQIVND (reference sequence). The CDR3 reads CASSIGTSGLYEQFF. CDR3 DNA: TGTGCCAGTAGTATCGGGACTAGCGGCCTGTATGAGCAGTTCTTC.

This clone came up a few times. The chain is built from TRBV11-2 and TRBJ1-3; D may be TRBD1 (6 bases). The CDR3 length is 14 residues. Looked up from germline, CDR1 is SGHAT and CDR2 is FQNNGV. Trimming removed 5 bases at V and 2 bases at J, with 10 bases between. CDR3 nucleotides: TGTGCCAGCAGCCCTACAGGGACTGGAAACACCATATATTTT. Translating it yields CASSPTGTGNTIYF.